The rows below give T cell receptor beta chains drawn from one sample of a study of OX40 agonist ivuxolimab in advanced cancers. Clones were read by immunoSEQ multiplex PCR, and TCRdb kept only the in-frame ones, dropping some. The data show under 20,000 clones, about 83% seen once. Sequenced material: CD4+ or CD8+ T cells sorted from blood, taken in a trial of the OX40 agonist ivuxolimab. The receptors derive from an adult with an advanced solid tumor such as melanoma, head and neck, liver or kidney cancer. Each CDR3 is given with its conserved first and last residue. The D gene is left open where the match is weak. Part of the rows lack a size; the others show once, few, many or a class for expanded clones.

CDR3nt: TGTGCCAGCAGTACCCGGGGACATTACAATGAGCAGTTCTTC
CDR3aa: CASSTRGHYNEQFF
d_gene: NA
v_gene: TRBV6-6
abundance: NA
j_gene: TRBJ2-1

CDR3nt: TGTGCCAGCAGTGGATGGACAGGAACGGACACTGAAGCTTTCTTT
CDR3aa: CASSGWTGTDTEAFF
d_gene: TRBD1
v_gene: TRBV6-1
abundance: once
j_gene: TRBJ1-1

CDR3nt: TGTGCCAGCAGCCAAGATCTATACGGGAATCAGCCCCAGCATTTT
CDR3aa: CASSQDLYGNQPQHF
d_gene: NA
v_gene: TRBV4-2
abundance: NA
j_gene: TRBJ1-5

CDR3nt: TGTGCCATCTACGACCCCCAGGGAACCTACAATGAGCAGTTCTTC
CDR3aa: CAIYDPQGTYNEQFF
d_gene: NA
v_gene: TRBV10-3
abundance: NA
j_gene: TRBJ2-1

CDR3nt: TGTGCCAGCAGTTTAAGGACGGTCAATGAGCAGTTCTTC
CDR3aa: CASSLRTVNEQFF
d_gene: NA
v_gene: TRBV28
abundance: NA
j_gene: TRBJ2-1

CDR3nt: TGTGCCAGCAGCGGGCCTAATTCACCCCTCCACTTT
CDR3aa: CASSGPNSPLHF
d_gene: NA
v_gene: TRBV9
abundance: NA
j_gene: TRBJ1-6

CDR3nt: TGTGCCAGCAGTTACGGTGGGATTAGCTCCTATAATTCACCCCTCCACTTT
CDR3aa: CASSYGGISSYNSPLHF
d_gene: NA
v_gene: TRBV11-2
abundance: NA
j_gene: TRBJ1-6

CDR3nt: TGTGCCAGCAGTTTTAATGGGGGGGCCGAAGCTGAGACCCAGTACTTC
CDR3aa: CASSFNGGAEAETQYF
d_gene: NA
v_gene: TRBV28
abundance: NA
j_gene: TRBJ2-5

CDR3nt: TGTGCCAGAAGCTTACGACCGGGACAGTGGAAAGAAAAACTGTTTTTT
CDR3aa: CARSLRPGQWKEKLFF
d_gene: TRBD1
v_gene: TRBV5-3
abundance: NA
j_gene: TRBJ1-4

CDR3nt: TGTGCCAGCAGTATCCCGGGACTAGCGGTTTCAGATACGCAGTATTTT
CDR3aa: CASSIPGLAVSDTQYF
d_gene: TRBD2
v_gene: TRBV28
abundance: NA
j_gene: TRBJ2-3

CDR3nt: TGTGCCTGGAGACGAATATCCCGGGACAGGGGCTACGAGCAGTACTTC
CDR3aa: CAWRRISRDRGYEQYF
d_gene: TRBD1
v_gene: TRBV30
abundance: NA
j_gene: TRBJ2-7

CDR3nt: TGTGCCTGGGGGCGGACAGGGTGGAATGAGCAGTTCTTC
CDR3aa: CAWGRTGWNEQFF
d_gene: TRBD1
v_gene: TRBV30
abundance: NA
j_gene: TRBJ2-1

CDR3nt: TGTGCCAGCAGTTTACTCGGAACAGGCCGGGAAAAACTGTTTTTT
CDR3aa: CASSLLGTGREKLFF
d_gene: NA
v_gene: TRBV28
abundance: NA
j_gene: TRBJ1-4

CDR3nt: TGTGCCAGCACTCCGGGACAAACATACGAGCAGTACTTC
CDR3aa: CASTPGQTYEQYF
d_gene: NA
v_gene: TRBV28
abundance: few
j_gene: TRBJ2-7

CDR3nt: TGTGCCAGCAGTTTGGCGGACTTTATAGGGTCTAGTGAAGCTTTCTTT
CDR3aa: CASSLADFIGSSEAFF
d_gene: NA
v_gene: TRBV28
abundance: once
j_gene: TRBJ1-1

CDR3nt: TGTGCCAGCAGCTTGCCCGGAGGCGGTCTAGCGGTCACAGATACGCAGTATTTT
CDR3aa: CASSLPGGGLAVTDTQYF
d_gene: TRBD2
v_gene: TRBV5-4
abundance: NA
j_gene: TRBJ2-3